This T cell receptor beta chain stems from a study of cytomegalovirus exposure and HLA in healthy donors. The ends were cut back, 1 base at V and 2 bases at J, with 15 bases in the middle. This CDR3 has 17 amino acids. Germline lookup yields CDR1 SNHLY and CDR2 FYNNEI. PCR was performed using 60 Vbeta and 13 Jbeta primers. The method was immunoSEQ multiplex PCR; TCRdb's version includes in-frame clones alone and lacks a portion of them. The table includes tens of thousands of clones, around 90% detected once. The rearrangement links TRBV2 to TRBJ1-5; the D is unclear. The clonotype was recovered from a woman aged 40 to 50 in good health and CMV-seropositive. Specimen: PBMCs. The DNA of the CDR3 is TGTGCCAGCAGTGAAGATCGCTCGGGAATAGGCAATCAGCCCCAGCATTTT. Translation gives CASSEDRSGIGNQPQHF.